Here is one TCR beta chain with its context. This entry comes from a study of T cells after yellow fever vaccination. Study in general: Fractions of limited cellularity were prepared by means of SMART-Seq v4 Ultra Low Input.

Germline V gives CDR1 LGHNA, CDR2 YSLEER. CDR3 size: 15 residues. Germline trimming cut 3 bases from V and 5 bases from J; bases unmatched to any gene: 9. Each CDR3 protein gets one entry after TCRdb re-called the 5' RACE reads with MiXCR. The repertoire holds some 350,000 distinct CDR3 sequences, with under 14% as singletons. The receptor's source is a man between 18 and 35 years old who received the YFV17D yellow fever vaccine. The chain couples TRBV4-3 to TRBJ1-2, with 7 bases lining up with TRBD1. This material consisted of PBMCs, taken on the day of the first yellow fever vaccination. The CDR3 sequence: CASSQVDRRGYGYTF. Written as DNA, the CDR3 is TGCGCCAGCAGCCAGGTGGACAGGAGGGGATATGGCTACACCTTC.